A selection of T cell receptor beta chains follows, all from one sample in a study of naive and memory T cell subsets. TCRdb recomputed calls from the UMI-ligation and nested PCR reads with MiXCR, one row per CDR3 protein. This table has tens of thousands of distinct CDR3 sequences, about 11% appearing once. Specimen: naive CD4+ T cells from blood. Every receptor here comes from a human donor in good health. Each CDR3 is given with its conserved first and last residue. The order of the fields is CDR3 protein, CDR3 DNA, J gene, D gene, V gene, clone size. The D gene is left open where the match is weak. Not all rows give a size; the values are once, few, many and, for expanded clones, a class.

CASSSYRGGNEQFF,TGTGCCAGCAGTAGTTACAGGGGAGGCAATGAGCAGTTCTTC,TRBJ2-1,-,TRBV12-3/TRBV12-4,few
CASSYSRGNQPQHF,TGTGCCAGCAGTTACAGCAGGGGAAATCAGCCCCAGCATTTT,TRBJ1-5,-,TRBV6-6,-
CASSSATGAEPSYGYTF,TGTGCCAGCAGTTCAGCCACAGGGGCTGAACCCTCATATGGCTACACCTTC,TRBJ1-2,TRBD1,TRBV27,few
CASKRDPSLSNQPQHF,TGTGCCAGCAAGCGAGACCCATCTCTGAGCAATCAGCCCCAGCATTTT,TRBJ1-5,-,TRBV2,-
CAVSRDLKGWSNQPQHF,TGTGCCGTCAGCCGGGACCTTAAAGGGTGGAGCAATCAGCCCCAGCATTTT,TRBJ1-5,-,TRBV6-2/TRBV6-3,few
CASRNRGPELNTGELFF,TGTGCCAGCAGAAACAGGGGGCCCGAGCTCAACACCGGGGAGCTGTTTTTT,TRBJ2-2,TRBD1,TRBV6-1,few
CASSLQTTGELFF,TGTGCCAGCAGCTTACAAACAACCGGGGAGCTGTTTTTT,TRBJ2-2,-,TRBV7-3,few
CASSLGGDQPQHF,TGTGCCAGCAGCTTAGGAGGGGATCAGCCCCAGCATTTT,TRBJ1-5,-,TRBV11-1,-
CAISGEQGISYEQYF,TGTGCCATCAGTGGAGAACAGGGGATTTCTTACGAGCAGTACTTC,TRBJ2-7,TRBD1,TRBV10-3,-
CASRWGGTNEQFF,TGTGCCAGTAGGTGGGGGGGCACGAATGAGCAGTTCTTC,TRBJ2-1,-,TRBV19,few
CASSHLIGSENTEAFF,TGTGCCAGCAGCCACTTAATTGGGTCAGAGAACACTGAAGCTTTCTTT,TRBJ1-1,-,TRBV11-2,many
CASSQVQRTTEAFF,TGTGCCAGCAGCCAAGTACAGAGGACCACTGAAGCTTTCTTT,TRBJ1-1,-,TRBV3-1,few
CATSDPGQGAGYGYTF,TGTGCCACCAGCGACCCGGGGCAGGGGGCAGGCTATGGCTACACCTTC,TRBJ1-2,TRBD1,TRBV24-1,-
CASSPSRGVNTEAFF,TGTGCCAGCTCACCAAGTCGGGGGGTTAACACTGAAGCTTTCTTT,TRBJ1-1,-,TRBV18,-
CASSQDGGNQPQHF,TGTGCCAGCAGCCAAGATGGGGGGAATCAGCCCCAGCATTTT,TRBJ1-5,-,TRBV14,few
CAWSPQKNTEAFF,TGTGCCTGGAGTCCCCAGAAGAACACTGAAGCTTTCTTT,TRBJ1-1,-,TRBV30,many
CASTSPGTGNAGELFF,TGTGCCAGCACCTCCCCCGGGACAGGGAACGCCGGGGAGCTGTTTTTT,TRBJ2-2,TRBD1,TRBV6-6,few
CASGRGRHVLTF,TGTGCCAGCGGTCGGGGCCGCCACGTCCTGACTTTC,TRBJ2-6,-,TRBV9,few
CATIGGGNEQFF,TGTGCCACCATAGGTGGGGGCAATGAGCAGTTCTTC,TRBJ2-1,-,TRBV24-1,few
CASSPGGFGANVLTF,TGTGCCAGCAGCCCAGGGGGCTTTGGGGCCAACGTCCTGACTTTC,TRBJ2-6,TRBD1,TRBV7-3,once
CASSLGLARGEQFF,TGTGCCAGCAGCTTAGGACTAGCGCGGGGGGAGCAGTTCTTC,TRBJ2-1,TRBD2,TRBV7-9,-
CSVEEGGQGRYEQYF,TGCAGCGTTGAAGAGGGGGGACAGGGGCGCTACGAGCAGTACTTC,TRBJ2-7,TRBD1,TRBV29-1,few
CSARGIEDRLISYEQYF,TGCAGTGCTAGAGGAATAGAGGACAGGTTGATCTCCTACGAGCAGTACTTC,TRBJ2-7,TRBD1,TRBV20-1,-
CASSLGGGVRKTQYF,TGTGCCAGCAGTTTAGGAGGGGGGGTTCGGAAGACCCAGTACTTC,TRBJ2-5,-,TRBV28,many
CASSERLNTEAFF,TGTGCCAGCAGTGAACGGCTGAACACTGAAGCTTTCTTT,TRBJ1-1,-,TRBV2,-
CATSENNEQFF,TGTGCCACCAGTGAAAACAACGAGCAGTTCTTC,TRBJ2-1,-,TRBV24-1,many
CASSWTTGNTIYF,TGCGCCAGCAGCTGGACAACTGGAAACACCATATATTTT,TRBJ1-3,-,TRBV5-1,many
CASSQDGQPQHF,TGTGCCAGCAGCCAGGATGGACAGCCCCAGCATTTT,TRBJ1-5,-,TRBV3-2,-
CASSLRYGEQFF,TGTGCCAGCAGCCTTAGGTACGGTGAGCAGTTCTTC,TRBJ2-1,-,TRBV12-3/TRBV12-4,-
CANSQQQGNSGANVLTF,TGTGCCAACAGCCAACAACAGGGAAATTCTGGGGCCAACGTCCTGACTTTC,TRBJ2-6,-,TRBV4-2,-